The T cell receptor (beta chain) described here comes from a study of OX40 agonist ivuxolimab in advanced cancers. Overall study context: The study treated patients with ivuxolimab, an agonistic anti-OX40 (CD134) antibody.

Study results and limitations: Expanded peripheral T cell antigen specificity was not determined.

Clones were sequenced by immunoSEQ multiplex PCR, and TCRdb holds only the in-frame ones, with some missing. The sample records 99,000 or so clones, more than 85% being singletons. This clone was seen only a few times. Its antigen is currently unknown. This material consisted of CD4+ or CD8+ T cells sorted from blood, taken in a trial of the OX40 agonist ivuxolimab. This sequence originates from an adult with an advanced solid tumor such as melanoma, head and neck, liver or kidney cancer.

The CDR3 sequence is CSAMGQNYEQYF. In DNA form, the CDR3 reads TGCAGCGCTATGGGACAGAACTACGAGCAGTACTTC. V gene TRBV29-1 combines with J gene TRBJ2-7, with TRBD1 identical over 7 bases. The CDR3 consists of 12 residues. The germline V gene encodes CDR1 SQVTM and CDR2 ANQGSEA. With 7 bases clipped from V and 3 bases from J, the junction kept 6 bases outside the gene matches.